Presented here are 22 T cell receptor beta chains from one specimen sequenced in a study of T cell changes during pregnancy in multiple sclerosis. Profiling relied on immunoSEQ multiplex PCR, and the TCRdb table lists in-frame clones only, not all of them. Of roughly 110,000 clones listed, 92% were seen once; the top ten hold roughly 0.82%. The sample consisted of peripheral blood, taken in the third trimester of pregnancy. All receptors derive from a female donor in good health, enrolled as a control in a pregnancy study.

The chain links TRBV5-6 to TRBJ1-5; 7 bases match TRBD1. The V segment lost 4 bases and the J segment 1 base; nucleotides outside the gene matches: 5. CDR1 is SGHDT and CDR2 is YYEEEE in the germline V gene. The CDR3 loop spans 15 amino acids. The CDR3 reads CASSQGVGSNQPQHF. CDR3 in DNA: TGTGCCAGCAGCCAGGGGGTAGGAAGCAATCAGCCCCAGCATTTT.

The V call is TRBV5-1, the J call TRBJ2-1; 9 positions match TRBD1. The CDR3 runs to 16 residues. V lost 0 bases and J lost 4; bases outside the gene matches: 5. Germline V gene lookup returns CDR1 SGHRS and CDR2 YFSETQ. CDR3 bases: TGCGCCAGCAGCTTGGCTGGGACAGGGAGTTACAATGAGCAGTTCTTC. Translation: CASSLAGTGSYNEQFF. The full variable domain, completed using reference TRBV5-1 and TRBJ2-1, is KAGVTQTPRYLIKTRGQQVTLSCSPISGHRSVSWYQQTPGQGLQFLFEYFSETQRNKGNFPGRFSGRQFSNSRSEMNVSTLELGDSALYLCASSLAGTGSYNEQFFGPGTRLTVL.

This clone has a single count. The V and J genes are TRBV6-6 and TRBJ2-7; TRBD1 matches at 10 bases. Germline CDR1 MNHNY, CDR2 SVGAGI (reference sequence). The CDR3 length is 15 residues. The V and J ends lost 4 bases and 6 bases, in that order; junction bases with no gene match: 9. The CDR3 bases are TGTGCCAGCAGTTTCCAACGGGACAGGGGAGGCGAGCAGTACTTC. As protein: CASSFQRDRGGEQYF.

This chain's CDR3 is CASSLQGSSYEQYF. For the CDR3, the DNA is TGTGCCAGCAGTTTGCAGGGTAGCTCCTACGAGCAGTACTTC. V usage is TRBV27 and J usage is TRBJ2-7; TRBD1 might be the D (5 bases). Germline V gene lookup returns CDR1 MNHEY and CDR2 SMNVEV (reference sequence). The CDR3 has 14 residues. V was pared by 3 bases and J by 0 bases, with 9 bases between.

The gene calls are TRBV4-3 and TRBJ2-2, with 10 bases matching TRBD1. The CDR3 has 13 residues. Losses at the gene ends were 8 bases for V and 5 bases for J; bases not matched to a gene: 2. The germline V gene has CDR1 LGHNA and CDR2 YSLEER. The CDR3 DNA reads TGCGCCAGCCGGGACAGGGGAACCGGGGAGCTGTTTTTT. Translation: CASRDRGTGELFF.

This clone was observed a handful of times. This chain uses TRBV19 with TRBJ2-1; D not certain. CDR1 and CDR2 from the germline V gene are LNHDA and SQIVND (reference sequence). The CDR3 runs 13 residues. Trimming took 7 bases from V and 2 from J, leaving 9 bases between them. The CDR3 sequence is CASTTKAYNEQFF. In nucleotides, the CDR3 is TGTGCCAGTACCACTAAGGCCTACAATGAGCAGTTCTTC.

The rearrangement joins TRBV15 to TRBJ2-3; possible D gene TRBD2, 6 bases. V lost 1 base and J lost 3, with 11 bases in between. This CDR3 has 15 amino acids. The germline V gene encodes CDR1 LNHNV and CDR2 YYDKDF (reference sequence). Here the CDR3 reads CATSRGAEGTDTQYF. The DNA of the CDR3 is TGTGCCACCAGCAGAGGTGCGGAGGGGACAGATACGCAGTATTTT. The whole variable domain, filled in from reference TRBV15 and TRBJ2-3, reads DAMVIQNPRYQVTQFGKPVTLSCSQTLNHNVMYWYQQKSSQAPKLLFHYYDKDFNNEADTPDNFQSRRPNTSFCFLDIRSPGLGDTAMYLCATSRGAEGTDTQYFGPGTRLTVL.

The CDR3 spells CASGLVSLAPMNTEAFF. CDR3 nucleotide sequence: TGTGCTAGTGGTTTGGTATCTCTGGCCCCCATGAACACTGAAGCTTTCTTT. The V call is TRBV12-5, the J call TRBJ1-1, with D unresolved. Looked up from germline, CDR1 is LGHNT and CDR2 is FRNRAP. Trimming took 0 bases from V and 0 from J, leaving 14 bases between them. The CDR3 has 17 amino acids.

This chain links TRBV5-6 with TRBJ1-4; 11 bases are shared with TRBD1. This CDR3 comprises 16 residues. Per the germline V gene, CDR1 is SGHDT and CDR2 is YYEEEE. V was pared by 7 bases and J by 5 bases, with 10 bases of the junction left unmatched. The CDR3 is CASGLGTGGRNEKLFF. The CDR3 nucleotides read TGTGCCAGCGGCCTAGGGACAGGGGGTCGAAATGAAAAACTGTTTTTT.

V usage is TRBV27 and J usage is TRBJ2-2, with D possibly matching TRBD1 (6 bases). The germline gives CDR1 MNHEY, CDR2 SMNVEV (reference sequence). V lost 7 bases to trimming and J lost 7 bases, with 13 bases between them. This CDR3 has 13 amino acids. In nucleotides, the CDR3 is TGTGCCAGCAACACAGGGTCGGGCGGGGAGCTGTTTTTT. Translating gives CASNTGSGGELFF.

The rearrangement joins TRBV5-6 to TRBJ2-3; TRBD1 aligns across 11 bases. Unmatched junction bases numbered 7, after V lost 2 bases and J lost 5 bases. This CDR3 has 16 residues. CDR1 is SGHDT, CDR2 YYEEEE, per germline. CDR3 loop: CASSLPGQGGRDTQYF. DNA of the CDR3: TGTGCCAGCAGCTTACCGGGACAGGGGGGGAGAGATACGCAGTATTTT.

This rearrangement joins TRBV5-5 to TRBJ1-5; D call uncertain. Trimming took off 0 bases at V and 4 bases at J, with 11 bases between the two ends. The germline CDR1 and CDR2 sequences are SGHKS and YYEKEE (reference sequence). This CDR3 is built from 15 residues. This CDR3 is CASSLGWSGNQPQHF. In nucleotides, the CDR3 is TGTGCCAGCAGCTTGGGTTGGTCGGGAAATCAGCCCCAGCATTTT.

The chain is built from TRBV10-3 and TRBJ1-6; D unresolved. This CDR3 is built from 16 residues. Germline lookup yields CDR1 ENHRY and CDR2 SYGVKD. V was trimmed by 3 bases and J by 9 bases, leaving 18 bases between them. As DNA, the CDR3 is TGTGCCATCAGTGATGAGCGGGGAGTCTACGGTTCACCCCTCCACTTT. Its translation is CAISDERGVYGSPLHF.

The count of this clone is one. The CDR3 region has the DNA TGTGCCAGCAGCTTGGTAACAGGGGTAGGAGAAAAACTGTTTTTT. Its protein product is CASSLVTGVGEKLFF. The rearrangement uses TRBV5-6 and TRBJ1-4; 7 bases agree with TRBD1. The CDR3 runs 15 residues. Trimming removed 0 bases from V and 8 bases from J; junction bases left unmatched: 7. CDR1 and CDR2 (germline): SGHDT, YYEEEE.

The gene calls are TRBV19 and TRBJ2-1; TRBD2 matches at 11 bases. The length of the CDR3 is 14 residues. The ends lost 7 bases at V and 7 bases at J; junction bases unmatched: 6. The germline gives CDR1 LNHDA, CDR2 SQIVND (reference sequence). The CDR3 protein is CASTSLAGENEQFF. The CDR3 nucleotides read TGTGCCAGTACTTCACTAGCGGGGGAAAATGAGCAGTTCTTC.

This clone was counted once. The V gene is TRBV27, the J gene TRBJ2-7, with TRBD1 matching over 9 bases. Germline assignment: CDR1 MNHEY and CDR2 SMNVEV (reference sequence). There are 16 residues in the CDR3. V shed 5 bases and J 0 bases; nucleotides not matched to a gene: 8. CDR3 protein: CASSPGTGILSYEQYF. In DNA form, the CDR3 reads TGTGCCAGCAGTCCGGGGACAGGGATCCTCTCCTACGAGCAGTACTTC.

Concerning this clone itself: An end of the junction does not agree with germline; a read error may underlie this. The chain links TRBV9 to TRBJ1-2, with 9 bases identical to TRBD1. The CDR3 totals 16 residues. Looked up from germline, CDR1 is SGDLS and CDR2 is YYNGEE. CDR3 sequence reads: CASSPRGTGFHYGCTF. Here the CDR3 DNA reads TGTGCCAGCAGCCCCCGAGGGACAGGGTTTCACTATGGCTGCACCTTC.

This clone was detected once. The gene calls are TRBV28 and TRBJ2-7; a possible D gene is TRBD1 (5 bases). The CDR3 has 13 amino acids. V was clipped by 8 bases and J by 5 bases, with 16 bases between them. Germline V gene lookup returns CDR1 MDHEN and CDR2 SYDVKM. The CDR3 region has the DNA TGTGCCAGCCAGACAGAATCCGCTAACGAGCAGTACTTC. Its translation: CASQTESANEQYF. Full variable domain (missing parts from reference TRBV28 and TRBJ2-7): DVKVTQSSRYLVKRTGEKVFLECVQDMDHENMFWYRQDPGLGLRLIYFSYDVKMKEKGDIPEGYSVSREKKERFSLILESASTNQTSMYLCASQTESANEQYFGPGTRLTVT.

The chain employs TRBV7-2 and TRBJ1-2; no clear D. The CDR3 is made up of 12 amino acids. The germline CDR1 and CDR2 sequences are SGHTA and FQGNSA. The V end was cut by 7 bases, the J end by 7 bases, with 13 bases between. The CDR3 bases are TGTGCCAGCAAACCCGGTGAGGCTGGCTACACCTTC. Protein product: CASKPGEAGYTF.

The chain employs TRBV6-4 and TRBJ2-1; TRBD1 aligns across 9 bases. Germline CDR1 and CDR2: MRHNA and SNTAGT. The CDR3 is 15 amino acids. Trimming at V came to 3 bases and at J to 8 bases, leaving 8 bases not matched to a gene. This CDR3 reads CASSETGGAGDEQFF. CDR3 nucleotides: TGTGCCAGCAGTGAAACAGGGGGCGCCGGGGATGAGCAGTTCTTC.

The V gene is TRBV7-9, the J gene TRBJ2-7; D unresolved. The CDR3 spans 13 residues. V dropped 2 bases and J dropped 2 bases, with 7 bases sitting between them. Germline CDR1 is SEHNR and CDR2 is FQNEAQ (reference sequence). The CDR3 reads CASSLNPTYEQYF. CDR3 coding DNA: TGTGCCAGCAGCTTAAATCCCACCTACGAGCAGTACTTC. The variable domain in full, completed from reference TRBV7-9 and TRBJ2-7, reads DTGVSQNPRHKITKRGQNVTFRCDPISEHNRLYWYRQTLGQGPEFLTYFQNEAQLEKSRLLSDRFSAERPKGSFSTLEIQRTEQGDSAMYLCASSLNPTYEQYFGPGTRLTVT.

V usage is TRBV18 and J usage is TRBJ2-1; the match to TRBD1 covers 7 bases. V gave up 0 bases and J gave up 7 bases; unmatched junction bases: 0. The germline V gene encodes CDR1 KGHSH and CDR2 LQKENI. This CDR3 has 13 residues. CDR3: CASSPPGQNEQFF. CDR3 in DNA: TGTGCCAGCTCACCACCGGGACAGAATGAGCAGTTCTTC.